This T cell receptor beta chain was documented in a study of cytomegalovirus exposure and HLA in healthy donors. Study-level information: An earlier analysis found 95 million to 140 million unique TCR beta sequences from about 190 million T cells. Among the 350 to 400 donors who were genotyped, about 84% fell in the genetic ancestry cluster that is associated with self-reported Caucasian donors. General study findings and limits: In terms of immune exposure information, only CMV serostatus was available. A later analysis linked a missense variant in DCLRE1C to the trimming of TCR beta V and J genes.

A note on this clone: Its antigen is currently unknown.

The CDR3 is 15 amino acids. V lost 0 bases and J 2 bases, leaving 10 bases between the germline ends. In germline, CDR1 is GTSNPN, CDR2 SVGIG (reference sequence). Primers included in the PCR were 60 Vbeta and 13 Jbeta primers. Only in-frame clones appear in the TCRdb table, and some are missing; sequencing was by immunoSEQ multiplex PCR. The repertoire holds about 210,000 clones, with about four fifths as singletons. The sequence was collected from a woman in her 50s in good health and CMV-seropositive. Sequencing was performed on PBMCs. This chain uses TRBV30 with TRBJ2-2; D unclear. The CDR3 coding sequence is TGTGCCTGGAGTGTACTCCCCCGTAACACCGGGGAGCTGTTTTTT. Protein sequence: CAWSVLPRNTGELFF.